The entry that follows covers one TCR beta chain sequence. This record belongs to a study of blood T cell repertoires in COVID-19. The overall study: The samples span acute and convalescent COVID-19 from the United States, Italy and Spain. The cDNA or gDNA used as material had been derived from T cells, B-cell-depleted T cells, or PBMCs.

In the study's own analysis: Nucleated cell number was recorded as an estimate derived from reference gene primer amplification. Method: immunoSEQ multiplex PCR; TCRdb's copy keeps in-frame clones and lacks some. V, J and clone size were drawn from that table, and D and trimming were deduced from the DNA. The data contain about 35,000 clones, 80% to 90% of them singletons. The sequenced sample consisted of peripheral blood. This TCR was sampled from a man aged 45 to 65 with acute or convalescent COVID-19.

The DNA for the CDR3 is TGTGCCACCAGCAGAGATCTGCAGGGGTCTGGAAACACCATATATTTT. Its translation is CATSRDLQGSGNTIYF. The chain employs TRBV15 and TRBJ1-3, with D maybe TRBD1 (6 bases). Looked up from germline, CDR1 is LNHNV and CDR2 is YYDKDF (reference sequence). Trimming cost V 0 bases and J 1 base, with 10 bases left between them. The CDR3 sequence is 16 residues long.